This entry lists 3 T cell receptor beta chains sequenced from one sample in a study of response to subunit inactivated influenza vaccine. MiXCR was run by TCRdb on the RT-PCR reads, yielding one entry per CDR3 protein. The table includes hundreds of thousands of distinct CDR3 sequences, around 11% detected once. The same data also went into a second study, on T cells expressing NK-cell markers. That source adds: In generating TCR beta cDNA, 5'RACE template switching with UMIs was used.

Material: PBMCs from blood, obtained on the day of vaccination. The receptors stem from a man in his forties or fifties who received an inactivated influenza vaccine.

This clonotype was seen a few times. This rearrangement joins TRBV18 to TRBJ1-5, with D unresolved. Germline loops: CDR1 KGHSH, CDR2 LQKENI. The CDR3 spans 13 residues. V gave up 6 bases and J gave up 5 bases, with 11 bases separating them. Here the CDR3 reads CASSPRSHQPQHF. In DNA form, the CDR3 reads TGTGCCAGCTCCCCCAGGTCCCATCAGCCCCAGCATTTT. Looking up the rest from reference TRBV18 and TRBJ1-5 gives the full variable domain: NAGVMQNPRHLVRRRGQEARLRCSPMKGHSHVYWYRQLPEEGLKFMVYLQKENIIDESGMPKERFSAEFPKEGPSILRIQQVVRGDSAAYFCASSPRSHQPQHFGDGTRLSIL.

This clonotype was counted many times. The chain recombines TRBV20-1 with TRBJ2-5; 11 nucleotides align to TRBD2. The CDR3 sequence is 17 residues long. The trim removed 6 bases at V and 7 bases at J, leaving 19 bases unmatched. Germline V gene sequence: CDR1 DFQATT, CDR2 SNEGSKA (reference sequence). The CDR3 loop is CSAFWILAGVYDGTQYF. As DNA, the CDR3 is TGCAGTGCCTTCTGGATACTAGCGGGAGTTTATGACGGGACCCAGTACTTC.

V is TRBV5-6 and J is TRBJ2-2; D is perhaps TRBD1 (5 bases). The germline CDR1 and CDR2 sequences are SGHDT and YYEEEE. The CDR3 extends over 15 amino acids. Deletions cut 2 bases from V and 0 bases from J, with 8 bases between. The CDR3 DNA follows: TGTGCCAGCAGCTTCAGGGATACGAACACCGGGGAGCTGTTTTTT. It translates to CASSFRDTNTGELFF. Using reference TRBV5-6 and TRBJ2-2 for the parts outside the CDR3, the full variable domain is DAGVTQSPTHLIKTRGQQVTLRCSPKSGHDTVSWYQQALGQGPQFIFQYYEEEERQRGNFPDRFSGHQFPNYSSELNVNALLLGDSALYLCASSFRDTNTGELFFGEGSRLTVL.